The T cell receptor beta chain described here comes from a study of blood T cell repertoires in COVID-19. The repertoire was sequenced with immunoSEQ multiplex PCR; TCRdb's copy has only in-frame clones and lacks some. The sample contains about 100,000 clones, approximately 85% of which appear only once. This clone came up once. CDR3 length: 15 residues. Germline CDR1 is SGHRS and CDR2 is YFSETQ. V gave up 2 bases and J gave up 6 bases; unmatched junction bases: 7. The V call is TRBV5-1, the J call TRBJ1-1, with 10 bases that match TRBD1. The clonotype comes from a man aged 40-49 years with active or convalescent COVID-19. The specimen was peripheral blood. The CDR3 is CASSFGGTGVPEAFF. DNA for the CDR3: TGCGCCAGCAGCTTTGGTGGGACAGGGGTACCTGAAGCTTTCTTT.